These 8 T cell receptor beta chains share one sample of origin, sequenced in a study of OX40 agonist ivuxolimab in advanced cancers. The method behind the library was the immunoSEQ multiplex PCR assay. Sourced from immuneACCESS, this table was stored by TCRdb with only in-frame sequences that have V and J called. A share of the clones is absent; for the studies checked, an unresolved V gene accounts for under half, and the remainder has no known explanation. The sample has approximately 37,000 clones on record, roughly 89% of them singletons. More than 30% of the sample is in the top ten clones. This specimen was CD4+ or CD8+ T cells sorted from blood, taken in a trial of the OX40 agonist ivuxolimab. Receptors were obtained from an adult with an advanced solid tumor such as melanoma, head and neck, liver or kidney cancer.

The chain combines TRBV7-2 with TRBJ2-7, with D hard to call. The CDR3 loop spans 16 amino acids. Trimming took 6 bases from V and 5 from J, leaving 23 bases between them. Germline loops: CDR1 SGHTA, CDR2 FQGNSA. CDR3 protein: CASRPDALGWSDEQYF. The CDR3 bases are TGTGCCAGCAGGCCAGACGCCTTAGGGTGGAGTGACGAGCAGTACTTC.

The V gene is TRBV5-6, the J gene TRBJ2-1; 14 bases agree with TRBD2. After removal of 4 bases from V and 9 bases from J, the junction contained 9 bases not matched to a gene. Germline CDR1 reads SGHDT; CDR2 reads YYEEEE. The CDR3 sequence is 16 residues long. Here the CDR3 DNA reads TGTGCCAGCAGCACGGGACTAGCGGGAGAGGTGGGTGAGCAGTTCTTC. Its protein is CASSTGLAGEVGEQFF.

The rearrangement links TRBV27 to TRBJ2-2; 10 positions match TRBD1. Germline V gives CDR1 MNHEY, CDR2 SMNVEV (reference sequence). CDR3 length equals 14 residues. V shed 4 bases, J shed 4 bases, and the junction held 0 bases outside the gene matches. The CDR3 DNA sequence: TGTGCCAGCAGTTGGACAGGGGGCACCGGGGAGCTGTTTTTT. Translating it yields CASSWTGGTGELFF.

This clone was observed once. This sequence joins TRBV10-1 and TRBJ1-4; D uncertain. Germline V CDR1 and CDR2: WNHNN, SYGVQD (reference sequence). The V end was cut by 4 bases, the J end by 4 bases, with 7 bases between. The CDR3 length is 13 residues. CDR3 amino acids: CASSGRDNEKLFF. The CDR3 nucleotides are TGCGCCAGCAGTGGCCGCGATAATGAAAAACTGTTTTTT.

About this clone: A much larger clone differs by one base, so this may be a read error. The chain recombines TRBV7-9 with TRBJ1-5; D is unresolved. The V gene lost 1 base and the J gene lost 6 bases, with 4 bases spanning the gap. The germline V gene has CDR1 SEHNR and CDR2 FQNEAQ (reference sequence). The CDR3 is made up of 12 amino acids. This chain's CDR3 is CASSLESQPQHF. The CDR3 bases are TGTGCCAGCAGCTTAGAAAGTCAGCCCCAGCATTTT.

The rearrangement links TRBV14 to TRBJ1-1, with D unresolved. The germline V gene encodes CDR1 SGHDN and CDR2 FVKESK. V was trimmed by 0 bases and J by 2 bases, leaving 7 bases between them. The length of the CDR3 is 14 residues. The DNA for the CDR3 is TGTGCCAGCAGCCAAGAGCGCTATAACACTGAAGCTTTCTTT. This encodes CASSQERYNTEAFF.

This clone occurred once. The J gene is TRBJ1-2, the V gene TRBV13, with TRBD1 as a possible D gene (5 bases). Germline-derived CDR1 and CDR2 are PRHDT and FYEKMQ (reference sequence). The V and J ends lost 0 bases and 2 bases respectively, with 10 bases between them. The CDR3 spans 15 residues. The CDR3 here is CASSLGGVTNYGYTF. DNA for the CDR3: TGTGCCAGCAGCTTAGGGGGGGTGACAAACTATGGCTACACCTTC. Full variable domain (missing parts from reference TRBV13 and TRBJ1-2): AAGVIQSPRHLIKEKRETATLKCYPIPRHDTVYWYQQGPGQDPQFLISFYEKMQSDKGSIPDRFSAQQFSDYHSELNMSSLELGDSALYFCASSLGGVTNYGYTFGSGTRLTVV.

The rearrangement joins TRBV28 to TRBJ2-5, with D possibly TRBD2 on 5 matching bases. The germline gives CDR1 MDHEN, CDR2 SYDVKM. The CDR3 is made up of 12 amino acids. Trimming took 5 bases from V and 2 from J, leaving 6 bases between them. The CDR3 protein is CASSTGQETQYF. Written as DNA, the CDR3 is TGTGCCAGCAGTACGGGGCAAGAGACCCAGTACTTC.